Each of the 30 T cell receptor beta chains below was sequenced from the same sample in a study of blood T cells in healthy people across ages. Primed by a sample-barcoded 5' primer and a J-beta primer mix, a second PCR proceeded for about 6 to 11 cycles. TCRdb called the 5' RACE reads again in MiXCR, with one record for every CDR3 protein. The sample holds some 880,000 distinct CDR3 sequences, about 36% seen once. The sequencing input was blood. The source is a man aged 18 to 35 in good health.

The V call is TRBV4-2, the J call TRBJ2-7; possibly TRBD2 for D (5 bases). V gave up 1 base and J gave up 7 bases, with 11 bases separating them. CDR3 length: 13 amino acids. In germline, CDR1 is LGHNA, CDR2 YNFKEQ. CDR3 in amino acids: CASSQAGFGEQYF. Written as DNA, the CDR3 is TGTGCCAGCAGCCAAGCGGGGTTCGGTGAGCAGTACTTC.

This clonotype was observed many times. This sequence joins TRBV7-3 and TRBJ2-5; 7 bases are a match to TRBD2. There are 13 residues in the CDR3. CDR1 and CDR2 (germline): SGHTA, FQGTGA. Losses at the gene ends were 5 bases for V and 9 bases for J; bases not matched to a gene: 9. The CDR3 bases are TGTGCCAGCAGCCTCGGGACTACGTCGGCCCAGTACTTC. Amino acid sequence: CASSLGTTSAQYF.

The rearrangement joins TRBV2 to TRBJ1-5, with unresolved D. The CDR3 spans 16 residues. Germline assignment: CDR1 SNHLY and CDR2 FYNNEI. V lost 6 bases and J 2 bases, leaving 17 bases between the germline ends. The CDR3 protein is CASRPMTWMGNQPQHF. CDR3 nucleotide sequence: TGTGCCAGCAGGCCCATGACATGGATGGGCAATCAGCCCCAGCATTTT.

A few counts support this clonotype. J is TRBJ1-5 and V is TRBV27, with 7 bases aligning to TRBD1. Germline loops: CDR1 MNHEY, CDR2 SMNVEV (reference sequence). This CDR3 is 13 amino acids long. Trimming cost V 6 bases and J 4 bases; bases outside gene matches: 3. CDR3 nucleotide sequence: TGTGCCAGCAGACGACAGGGAAATCAGCCCCAGCATTTT. It yields the protein CASRRQGNQPQHF.

This sequence joins TRBV9 and TRBJ2-5, with D possibly matching TRBD1 (6 bases). Trimming took off 4 bases at V and 2 bases at J, with 12 bases between the two ends. The CDR3 contains 14 residues. Germline V gene sequence: CDR1 SGDLS, CDR2 YYNGEE. The CDR3 nucleotides are TGTGCCAGCAGCCTATCGACAGGTCAAGAGACCCAGTACTTC. It codes for CASSLSTGQETQYF.

The gene calls are TRBV5-8 and TRBJ2-7; D gene uncertain. Trimming shortened V by 1 base and J by 7 bases, and 12 bases separated the two germline ends. The CDR3 is made up of 13 amino acids. Germline V lookup: CDR1 SGHTS, CDR2 YDEGEE. CDR3 DNA sequence: TGTGCCAGCAGCTTGTTCGTAGGTAATGAGCAGTACTTC. This gives the protein CASSLFVGNEQYF.

Concerning this clonotype: This sequence may be a read error, since a much larger clone differs from it by one base. CDR3 in amino acids: CSAPAVANYGYIF. In nucleotides, the CDR3 is TGCAGTGCCCCCGCGGTGGCAAACTATGGCTACATCTTC. The chain employs TRBV20-1 and TRBJ1-2; no definite D call. The germline V gene has CDR1 DFQATT and CDR2 SNEGSKA (reference sequence). This CDR3 is built from 13 residues.

On this clonotype: A junction boundary mismatches the germline segment, possibly from a read error. The genes are TRBV5-5 and TRBJ2-4; D unresolved. The end of the DNA fits TRBJ2-7 better, so the J call may be wrong. Looked up from germline, CDR1 is SGHKS and CDR2 is YYEKEE (reference sequence). The CDR3 loop spans 14 amino acids. The CDR3 nucleotides read TGTGCCGGCAGCTTGGTAGGACGGGCCTACGAGCAGTACTTC. Encoded protein: CAGSLVGRAYEQYF.

A few counts support this clonotype. The CDR3 protein is CSAQVEGTGTEAFF. CDR3 bases: TGCAGTGCTCAAGTTGAGGGGACAGGGACTGAAGCTTTCTTT. The chain is built from TRBV20-1 and TRBJ1-1; 9 nucleotides align to TRBD1. Germline values: CDR1 DFQATT, CDR2 SNEGSKA (reference sequence). V gave up 5 bases and J gave up 5 bases; unmatched junction bases: 9. The CDR3 runs to 14 residues.

This chain uses TRBV12-3 or TRBV12-4 with TRBJ2-7, with 8 bases lining up with TRBD2. The CDR3 is 15 residues long. Losses at the gene ends were 4 bases for V and 1 base for J; bases not matched to a gene: 6. The CDR3 DNA sequence: TGTGCCAGCAGTTACCAGAGCGGGGGTTCCTACGAGCAGTACTTC. It is translated as CASSYQSGGSYEQYF.

A few counts support this clonotype. This sequence joins TRBV2 and TRBJ2-1; D gene uncertain. Germline V gives CDR1 SNHLY, CDR2 FYNNEI. V was cut by 2 bases and J by 10 bases, with 6 bases left in between. The CDR3 totals 11 residues. The CDR3 here is CASSEPREQFF. CDR3 in DNA: TGTGCCAGCAGTGAACCCCGGGAGCAGTTCTTC. The full variable domain, in which reference TRBV2 and TRBJ2-1 provide the parts outside the CDR3, is EPEVTQTPSHQVTQMGQEVILRCVPISNHLYFYWYRQILGQKVEFLVSFYNNEISEKSEIFDDQFSVERPDGSNFTLKIRSTKLEDSAMYFCASSEPREQFFGPGTRLTVL.

This clonotype was counted a few times. The chain combines TRBV7-9 with TRBJ1-2; TRBD1 aligns across 12 bases. With 2 bases clipped from V and 6 bases from J, the junction kept 7 bases outside the gene matches. The V gene's germline CDR1 is SEHNR and CDR2 FQNEAQ (reference sequence). CDR3 length: 16 residues. The CDR3 protein is CASSLFDRDRGHGYTF. CDR3 nucleotide sequence: TGTGCCAGCAGCTTATTCGACCGGGACAGGGGGCATGGCTACACCTTC.

The chain joins TRBV29-1 to TRBJ2-1; possible D gene TRBD1, 6 bases. The CDR3 consists of 15 residues. In germline, CDR1 is SQVTM, CDR2 ANQGSEA. The V end was cut by 4 bases, the J end by 0 bases, with 13 bases between. Here the CDR3 DNA reads TGCAGCGTTGGTTTGGACAGTAGCTCCTACAATGAGCAGTTCTTC. Translating it yields CSVGLDSSSYNEQFF.

This clonotype appeared a few times. The chain links TRBV20-1 to TRBJ2-5, with D unclear. The CDR3 spans 13 residues. CDR1 is DFQATT and CDR2 is SNEGSKA in the germline V gene (reference sequence). The V gene lost 6 bases and the J gene lost 1 base, with 12 bases spanning the gap. The CDR3 sequence: CSAKPPAQETQYF. In DNA, the CDR3 is TGCAGTGCGAAGCCGCCGGCCCAAGAGACCCAGTACTTC.

The chain combines TRBV20-1 with TRBJ1-4, with 7 bases matching TRBD1. CDR1 is DFQATT, CDR2 SNEGSKA, per germline (reference sequence). The CDR3 covers 14 residues. V lost 6 bases and J lost 6; bases outside the gene matches: 10. CDR3 amino acids: CSAKPTGRDEKLFF. For the CDR3, the DNA is TGCAGTGCCAAACCGACAGGGCGGGATGAAAAACTGTTTTTT.

This clonotype was counted many times. The chain joins TRBV15 to TRBJ2-4, with unresolved D. The CDR3 runs to 15 residues. Germline V gene data show CDR1 as LNHNV and CDR2 as YYDKDF (reference sequence). Deletions cut 0 bases from V and 0 bases from J, with 6 bases between. The CDR3 protein is CATSRDRIAKNIQYF. The CDR3, as DNA: TGTGCCACCAGCAGAGACAGGATAGCCAAAAACATTCAGTACTTC. The full variable domain, its missing parts supplied by reference TRBV15 and TRBJ2-4, is DAMVIQNPRYQVTQFGKPVTLSCSQTLNHNVMYWYQQKSSQAPKLLFHYYDKDFNNEADTPDNFQSRRPNTSFCFLDIRSPGLGDTAMYLCATSRDRIAKNIQYFGAGTRLSVL.

This sequence joins TRBV12-3 or TRBV12-4 and TRBJ2-1, with TRBD2 matching 10 bases. The CDR3 loop spans 14 amino acids. With 2 bases clipped from V and 6 bases from J, the junction kept 1 base outside the gene matches. The CDR3 sequence: CASSLQRGGNEQFF. The CDR3 coding sequence is TGTGCCAGCAGTTTACAGCGGGGGGGCAATGAGCAGTTCTTC.

This clonotype showed up just a few times. CDR3 sequence reads: CASSQLAESSYNEQFF. Here the CDR3 DNA reads TGCGCCAGCAGCCAGCTAGCAGAGAGCTCCTACAATGAGCAGTTCTTC. The chain couples TRBV4-3 to TRBJ2-1; D possibly corresponds to TRBD2 (5 bases). This CDR3 spans 16 amino acids. Germline values: CDR1 LGHNA, CDR2 YSLEER. V was trimmed by 3 bases and J by 0 bases, leaving 12 bases between them.

V and J are TRBV9 and TRBJ1-1; tentatively, D is TRBD1 (6 bases). The CDR3 loop spans 15 amino acids. Germline loops: CDR1 SGDLS, CDR2 YYNGEE. V was shortened by 3 bases and J by 4 bases, with 16 bases between the two germline ends. CDR3 nucleotide sequence: TGTGCCAGCAGCGGCGCGGAAGGGGGACCCACTGAAGCTTTCTTT. Residues: CASSGAEGGPTEAFF.

The CDR3 is CASSLGRVGDTQYF. The CDR3 DNA is TGTGCCAGCAGCTTGGGCAGGGTTGGAGATACGCAGTATTTT. This chain uses TRBV7-9 with TRBJ2-3; possible D gene TRBD1, 5 bases. CDR1 SEHNR and CDR2 FQNEAQ come from the germline V gene (reference sequence). The length of the CDR3 is 14 residues. The V end was cut by 3 bases, the J end by 5 bases, with 12 bases between.

This clonotype has ten or more counts. The chain carries TRBV5-1 and TRBJ2-4; the D call may be TRBD1 or TRBD2 (5 bases each). Germline values: CDR1 SGHRS, CDR2 YFSETQ. The CDR3 sequence is 14 residues long. Trimming left V 0 bases short and J 1 base short, with 5 bases between. CDR3 bases: TGCGCCAGCAGCTTGGGGGACGCCAAAAACATTCAGTACTTC. Encoded protein: CASSLGDAKNIQYF.

This clonotype was observed once. This sequence joins TRBV20-1 and TRBJ1-6; unclear D gene. CDR3 length equals 17 residues. V lost 1 base and J 0 bases, leaving 13 bases between the germline ends. Germline loops: CDR1 DFQATT, CDR2 SNEGSKA (reference sequence). CDR3 sequence reads: CSARVERPSSYNSPLHF. As DNA, the CDR3 is TGCAGTGCTAGAGTTGAACGGCCTAGCTCCTATAATTCACCCCTCCACTTT.

The chain uses TRBV4-2 and TRBJ1-2; 8 bases agree with TRBD1. This CDR3 has 16 amino acids. V shed 4 bases, J shed 4 bases, and the junction held 11 bases outside the gene matches. The germline CDR1 and CDR2 sequences are LGHNA and YNFKEQ. CDR3 protein: CASSPTGGQGFYGYTF. CDR3 sequence (DNA): TGTGCCAGCAGCCCTACCGGAGGACAGGGATTCTATGGCTACACCTTC.

Concerning this clonotype: A much bigger clone sits one base away, suggesting this may be a read error. The V and J genes are TRBV3-1 and TRBJ2-5; D remains unclear. The assigned J gene may be wrong: the sequence end matches TRBJ2-1 better. The CDR3 is 15 amino acids. Germline CDR1 is LGHDT and CDR2 is YNNKEL (reference sequence). The CDR3 DNA reads TGTGCCAGCAGCCAAGTCCTTCCCCTCCAAGAGACCCAGTTCTTC. Protein product: CASSQVLPLQETQFF.

This rearrangement joins TRBV12-3 or TRBV12-4 to TRBJ1-6; 8 bases map to TRBD1. The CDR3 is 15 residues long. Unmatched junction bases numbered 6, after V lost 2 bases and J lost 9 bases. For the CDR3, the DNA is TGTGCCAGCAGTTTAAAGGGACAGGATCCTTCACCCCTCCACTTT. Protein sequence: CASSLKGQDPSPLHF.

This clonotype was counted only a few times. V gene TRBV6-2 or TRBV6-3 combines with J gene TRBJ1-2; D call uncertain. The CDR3 has 13 residues. V lost 2 bases to trimming and J lost 8 bases, with 12 bases between them. Germline values: CDR1 MNHEY, CDR2 SVGEGT. DNA for the CDR3: TGTGCCAGCAGTTACGGGCCTGATCGGGGCTACACCTTC. This gives the protein CASSYGPDRGYTF.

This rearrangement joins TRBV6-6 to TRBJ1-3, with 7 nucleotides matching TRBD1. The CDR3 is 15 residues long. Germline V CDR1 and CDR2: MNHNY, SVGAGI (reference sequence). The J segment lost 4 bases and the V segment lost 2 bases, leaving 5 bases of the junction unmatched. The CDR3 DNA reads TGTGCCAGCAGTTACGGAACAGGGGCCGGAAACACCATATATTTT. Its protein product is CASSYGTGAGNTIYF.

The CDR3 is CASSSGTASRAKNIQYF. The CDR3 DNA is TGTGCCAGCAGCTCCGGGACAGCCTCCCGAGCCAAAAACATTCAGTACTTC. J is TRBJ2-4 and V is TRBV6-6; 7 bases match TRBD1. The CDR3 totals 17 residues. Germline-derived CDR1 and CDR2 are MNHNY and SVGAGI (reference sequence). V shed 6 bases, J shed 0 bases, and the junction held 11 bases outside the gene matches.

This clonotype was seen a few times. In DNA, the CDR3 is TGTGCCACCAGCACCTTGGGACTAGCCCGTTTCACAGATACGCAGTATTTT. Translation: CATSTLGLARFTDTQYF. The chain links TRBV15 to TRBJ2-3; 9 nucleotides align to TRBD2. Per germline, CDR1 LNHNV and CDR2 YYDKDF (reference sequence). The ends lost 4 bases at V and 2 bases at J; junction bases unmatched: 10. The CDR3 has 17 residues.

The sample holds a few counts of this clonotype. The DNA for the CDR3 is TGCAGTGCTGCCTATGGGGGGGTTACCTACAATGAGCAGTACTTC. Its protein is CSAAYGGVTYNEQYF. The chain employs TRBV20-1 and TRBJ2-1, with 7 bases aligning to TRBD2. The J call may be faulty, since TRBJ2-7 better matches the DNA end. Germline V gives CDR1 DFQATT, CDR2 SNEGSKA (reference sequence). The CDR3 spans 15 residues.